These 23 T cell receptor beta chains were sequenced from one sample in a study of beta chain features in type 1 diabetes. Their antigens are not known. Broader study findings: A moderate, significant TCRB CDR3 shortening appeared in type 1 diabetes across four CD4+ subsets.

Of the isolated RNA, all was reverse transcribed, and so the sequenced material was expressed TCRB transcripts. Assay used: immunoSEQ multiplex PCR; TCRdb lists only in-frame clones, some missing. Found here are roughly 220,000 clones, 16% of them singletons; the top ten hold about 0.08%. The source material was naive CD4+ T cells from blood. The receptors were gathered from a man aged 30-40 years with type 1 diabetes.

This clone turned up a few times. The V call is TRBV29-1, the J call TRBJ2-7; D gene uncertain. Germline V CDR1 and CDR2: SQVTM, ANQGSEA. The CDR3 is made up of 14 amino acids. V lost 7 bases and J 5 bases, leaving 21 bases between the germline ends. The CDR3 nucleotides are TGCAGCGCCGCAAGCCAGGCCGCTGTGAACGAGCAGTACTTC. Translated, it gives CSAASQAAVNEQYF.

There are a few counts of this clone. The CDR3 sequence is CASSLVRASTDTQYF. CDR3 DNA: TGTGCCAGCAGCTTAGTGCGGGCAAGCACAGATACGCAGTATTTT. The V and J genes are TRBV7-2 and TRBJ2-3, with a weak D call TRBD2 (5 bases). Germline V gives CDR1 SGHTA, CDR2 FQGNSA. CDR3 length: 15 residues. V was trimmed by 1 base and J by 0 bases, leaving 8 bases between them.

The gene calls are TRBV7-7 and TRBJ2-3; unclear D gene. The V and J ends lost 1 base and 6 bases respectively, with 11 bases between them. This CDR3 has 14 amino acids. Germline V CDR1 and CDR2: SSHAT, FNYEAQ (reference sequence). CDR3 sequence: CASSLGPIEDTQYF. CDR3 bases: TGTGCCAGCAGCTTAGGGCCCATCGAGGATACGCAGTATTTT.

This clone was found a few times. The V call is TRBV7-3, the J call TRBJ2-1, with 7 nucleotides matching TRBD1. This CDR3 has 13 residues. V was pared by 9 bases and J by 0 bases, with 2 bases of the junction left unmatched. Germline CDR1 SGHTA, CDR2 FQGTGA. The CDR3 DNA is TGTGCCAGTGGGACAGCCTCCTACAATGAGCAGTTCTTC. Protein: CASGTASYNEQFF.

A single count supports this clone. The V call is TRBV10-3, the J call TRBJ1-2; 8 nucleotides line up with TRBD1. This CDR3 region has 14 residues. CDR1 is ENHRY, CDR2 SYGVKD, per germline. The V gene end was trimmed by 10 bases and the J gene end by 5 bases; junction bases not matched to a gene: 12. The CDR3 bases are TGTGCCAACAAAAGAGGACAGGGTGAATATGGCTACACCTTC. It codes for CANKRGQGEYGYTF.

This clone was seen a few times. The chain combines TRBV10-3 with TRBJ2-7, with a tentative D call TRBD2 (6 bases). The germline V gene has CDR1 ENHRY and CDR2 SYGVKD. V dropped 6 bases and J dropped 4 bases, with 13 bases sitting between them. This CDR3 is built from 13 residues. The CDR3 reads CAIRTRDWYEQYF. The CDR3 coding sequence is TGTGCCATCAGGACTAGAGACTGGTACGAGCAGTACTTC.

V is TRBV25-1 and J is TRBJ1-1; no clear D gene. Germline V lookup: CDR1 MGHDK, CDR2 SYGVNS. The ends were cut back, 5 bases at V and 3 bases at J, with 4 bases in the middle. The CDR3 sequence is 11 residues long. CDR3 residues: CASSRYTEAFF. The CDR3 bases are TGTGCCAGCAGTAGATACACTGAAGCTTTCTTT. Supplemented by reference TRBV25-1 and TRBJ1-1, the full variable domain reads EADIYQTPRYLVIGTGKKITLECSQTMGHDKMYWYQQDPGMELHLIHYSYGVNSTEKGDLSSESTVSRIRTEHFPLTLESARPSHTSQYLCASSRYTEAFFGQGTRLTVV.

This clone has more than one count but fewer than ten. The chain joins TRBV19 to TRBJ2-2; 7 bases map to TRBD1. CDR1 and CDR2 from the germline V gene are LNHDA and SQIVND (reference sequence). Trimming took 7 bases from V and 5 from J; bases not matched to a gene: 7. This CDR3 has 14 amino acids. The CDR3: CASTTDRATGELFF. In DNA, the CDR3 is TGTGCCAGTACCACTGACAGGGCTACCGGGGAGCTGTTTTTT.

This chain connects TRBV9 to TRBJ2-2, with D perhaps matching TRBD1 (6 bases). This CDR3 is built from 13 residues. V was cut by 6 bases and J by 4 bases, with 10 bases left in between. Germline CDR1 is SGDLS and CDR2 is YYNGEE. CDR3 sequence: CASTGQPTGELFF. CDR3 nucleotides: TGTGCCAGCACAGGACAGCCCACCGGGGAGCTGTTTTTT.

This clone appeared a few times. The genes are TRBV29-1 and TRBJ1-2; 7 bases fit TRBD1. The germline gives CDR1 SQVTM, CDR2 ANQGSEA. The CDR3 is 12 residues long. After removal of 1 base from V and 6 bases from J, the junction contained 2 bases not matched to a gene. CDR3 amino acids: CSVEVRGDGYTF. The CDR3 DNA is TGCAGCGTTGAAGTCAGGGGGGATGGCTACACCTTC.

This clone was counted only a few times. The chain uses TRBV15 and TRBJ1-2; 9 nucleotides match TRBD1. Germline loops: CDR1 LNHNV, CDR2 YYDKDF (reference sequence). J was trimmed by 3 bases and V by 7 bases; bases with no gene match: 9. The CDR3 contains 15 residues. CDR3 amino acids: CATKQGATPDYGYTF. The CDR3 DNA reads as TGTGCCACCAAACAGGGGGCGACTCCTGACTATGGCTACACCTTC.

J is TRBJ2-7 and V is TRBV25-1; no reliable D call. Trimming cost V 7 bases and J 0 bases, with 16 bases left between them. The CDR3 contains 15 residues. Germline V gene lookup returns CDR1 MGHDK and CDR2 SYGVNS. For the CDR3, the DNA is TGTGCCAGCACCAGAGGCGACGGCTACTCCTACGAGCAGTACTTC. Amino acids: CASTRGDGYSYEQYF.

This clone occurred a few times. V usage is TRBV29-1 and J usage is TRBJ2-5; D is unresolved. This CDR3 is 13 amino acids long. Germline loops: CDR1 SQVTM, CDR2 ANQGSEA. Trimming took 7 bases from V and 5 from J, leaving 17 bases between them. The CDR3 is CSAARTDQETQYF. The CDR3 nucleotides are TGCAGCGCCGCCCGGACGGATCAGGAGACCCAGTACTTC. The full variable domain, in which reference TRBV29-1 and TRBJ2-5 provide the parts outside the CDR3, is SAVISQKPSRDICQRGTSLTIQCQVDSQVTMMFWYRQQPGQSLTLIATANQGSEATYESGFVIDKFPISRPNLTFSTLTVSNMSPEDSSIYLCSAARTDQETQYFGPGTRLLVL.

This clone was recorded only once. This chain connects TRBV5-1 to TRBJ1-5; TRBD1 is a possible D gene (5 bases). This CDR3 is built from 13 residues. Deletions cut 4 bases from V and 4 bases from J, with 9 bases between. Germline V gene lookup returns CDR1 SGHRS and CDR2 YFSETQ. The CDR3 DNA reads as TGCGCCAGCAGCCCCGGGGGGAATCAGCCCCAGCATTTT. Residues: CASSPGGNQPQHF.

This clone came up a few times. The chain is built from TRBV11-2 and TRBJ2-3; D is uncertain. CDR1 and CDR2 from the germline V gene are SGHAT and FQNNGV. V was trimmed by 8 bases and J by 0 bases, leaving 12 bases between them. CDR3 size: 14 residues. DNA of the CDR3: TGTGCCAGCGCGACTGCTTCTAGCACAGATACGCAGTATTTT. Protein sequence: CASATASSTDTQYF.

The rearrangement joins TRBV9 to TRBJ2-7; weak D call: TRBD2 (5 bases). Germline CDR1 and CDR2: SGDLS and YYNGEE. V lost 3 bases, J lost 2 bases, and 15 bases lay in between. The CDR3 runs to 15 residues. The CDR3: CASSARGNSPYEQYF. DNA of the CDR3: TGTGCCAGCAGCGCACGAGGGAACAGCCCCTACGAGCAGTACTTC.

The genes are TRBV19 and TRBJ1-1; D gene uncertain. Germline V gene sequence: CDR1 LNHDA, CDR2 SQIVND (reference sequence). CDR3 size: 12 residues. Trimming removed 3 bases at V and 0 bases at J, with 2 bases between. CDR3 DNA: TGTGCCAGTAGTATGGTGAACACTGAAGCTTTCTTT. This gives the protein CASSMVNTEAFF.

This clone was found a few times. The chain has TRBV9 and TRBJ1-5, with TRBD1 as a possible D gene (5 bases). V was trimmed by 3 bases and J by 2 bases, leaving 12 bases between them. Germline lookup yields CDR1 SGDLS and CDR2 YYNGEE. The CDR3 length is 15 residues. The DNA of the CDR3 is TGTGCCAGCAGCGCGGGGACCCCTGGCAATCAGCCCCAGCATTTT. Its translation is CASSAGTPGNQPQHF.

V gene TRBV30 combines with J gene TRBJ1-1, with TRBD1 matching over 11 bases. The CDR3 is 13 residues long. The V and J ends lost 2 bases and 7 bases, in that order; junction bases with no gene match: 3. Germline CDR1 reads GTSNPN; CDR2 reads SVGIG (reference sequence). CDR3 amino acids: CAWSRDRGYEAFF. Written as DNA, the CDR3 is TGTGCCTGGAGTCGGGACAGGGGGTATGAAGCTTTCTTT.

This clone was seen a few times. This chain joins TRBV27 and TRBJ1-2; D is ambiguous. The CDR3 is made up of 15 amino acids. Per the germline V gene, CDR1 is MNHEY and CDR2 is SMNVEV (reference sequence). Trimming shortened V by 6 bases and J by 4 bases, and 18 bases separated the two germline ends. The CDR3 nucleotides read TGTGCCAGCAGACCGGAGCTCGCAAAAGGCTATGGCTACACCTTC. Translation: CASRPELAKGYGYTF.

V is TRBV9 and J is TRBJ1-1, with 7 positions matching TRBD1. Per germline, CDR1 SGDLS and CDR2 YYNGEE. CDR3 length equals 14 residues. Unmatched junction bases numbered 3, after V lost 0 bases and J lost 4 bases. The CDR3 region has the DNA TGTGCCAGCAGCGTAGTTCAGGGGGGCACTGAAGCTTTCTTT. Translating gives CASSVVQGGTEAFF.

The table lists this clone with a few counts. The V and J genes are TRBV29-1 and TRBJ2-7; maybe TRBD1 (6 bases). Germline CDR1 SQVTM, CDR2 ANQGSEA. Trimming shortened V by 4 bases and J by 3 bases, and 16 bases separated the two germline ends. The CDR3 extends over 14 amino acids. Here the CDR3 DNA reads TGCAGCGTTGTCGGCCGACAGGCGAACTACGAGCAGTACTTC. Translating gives CSVVGRQANYEQYF.

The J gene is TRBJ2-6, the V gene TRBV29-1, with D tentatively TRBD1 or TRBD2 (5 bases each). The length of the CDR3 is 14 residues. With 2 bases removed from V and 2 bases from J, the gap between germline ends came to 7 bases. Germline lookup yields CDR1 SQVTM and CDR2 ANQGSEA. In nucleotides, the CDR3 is TGCAGCGTTGAAAGGGACCCTGGGGCCAACGTCCTGACTTTC. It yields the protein CSVERDPGANVLTF. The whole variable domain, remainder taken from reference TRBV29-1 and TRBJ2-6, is SAVISQKPSRDICQRGTSLTIQCQVDSQVTMMFWYRQQPGQSLTLIATANQGSEATYESGFVIDKFPISRPNLTFSTLTVSNMSPEDSSIYLCSVERDPGANVLTFGAGSRLTVL.